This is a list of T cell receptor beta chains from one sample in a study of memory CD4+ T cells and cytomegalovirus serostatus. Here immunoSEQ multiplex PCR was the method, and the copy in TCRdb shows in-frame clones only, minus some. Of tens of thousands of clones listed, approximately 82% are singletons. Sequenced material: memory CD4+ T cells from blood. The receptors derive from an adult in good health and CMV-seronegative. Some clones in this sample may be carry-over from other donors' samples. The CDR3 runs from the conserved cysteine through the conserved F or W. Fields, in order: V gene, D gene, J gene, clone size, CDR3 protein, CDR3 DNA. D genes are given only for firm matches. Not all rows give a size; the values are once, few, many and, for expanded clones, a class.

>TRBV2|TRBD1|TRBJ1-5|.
CTSSGGRGDLPQHF
TGTACCAGCAGTGGTGGCAGGGGGGACCTGCCCCAGCATTTT
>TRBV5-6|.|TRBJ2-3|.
CASSYRQVPDTQYF
TGTGCCAGCAGTTACCGACAGGTCCCAGATACGCAGTATTTT
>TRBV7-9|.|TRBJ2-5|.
CASSLPPVETQYF
TGTGCCAGCAGCTTACCTCCGGTGGAGACCCAGTACTTC
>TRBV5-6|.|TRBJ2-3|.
CASSLRGATDTQYF
TGTGCCAGCAGCTTGAGGGGGGCAACAGATACGCAGTATTTT
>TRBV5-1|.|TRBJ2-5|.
CASSEGRVGETQYF
TGCGCCAGCAGCGAGGGGCGGGTTGGTGAGACCCAGTACTTC
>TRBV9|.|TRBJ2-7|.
CASSPTGGGGYEQYF
TGTGCCAGCAGCCCAACAGGGGGAGGGGGTTACGAGCAGTACTTC
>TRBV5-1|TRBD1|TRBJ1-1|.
CASSPQGAAEAFF
TGCGCCAGCAGCCCGCAGGGGGCCGCTGAAGCTTTCTTT
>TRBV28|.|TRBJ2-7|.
CASSSLTYEQYF
TGTGCCAGCAGCTCACTCACCTACGAGCAGTACTTC
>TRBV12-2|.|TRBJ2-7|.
CASRPRGTCQYF
TGTGCAAGTCGCCCCCGGGGAACTTGTCAGTACTTC
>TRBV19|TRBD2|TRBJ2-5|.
CATSPLRGREGPRGKETQYF
TGTGCCACCTCTCCATTAAGGGGGCGGGAGGGCCCTAGGGGTAAAGAGACCCAGTACTTC
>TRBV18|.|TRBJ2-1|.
CASSGSYNEQFF
TGTGCCAGCTCCGGGTCCTACAATGAGCAGTTCTTC
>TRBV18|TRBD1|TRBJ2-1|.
CASSPGQANEQFF
TGTGCCAGCTCTCCGGGACAGGCCAATGAGCAGTTCTTC
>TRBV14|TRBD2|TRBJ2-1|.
CASSPGTSGITSYNEQFF
TGTGCCAGCAGCCCCGGGACTAGCGGGATTACCTCCTACAATGAGCAGTTCTTC
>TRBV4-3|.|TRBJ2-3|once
CASSQGADTQYF
TGCGCCAGCAGCCAGGGGGCGGATACGCAGTATTTT
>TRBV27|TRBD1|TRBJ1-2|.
CASAGQGPNGYTF
TGTGCCAGCGCGGGACAGGGGCCTAATGGCTACACCTTC
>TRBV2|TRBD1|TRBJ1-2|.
CASKLPQGAGYTF
TGTGCCAGCAAACTCCCACAGGGGGCTGGCTACACCTTC
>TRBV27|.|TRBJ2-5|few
CASSKGRETQYF
TGTGCCAGCAGTAAAGGACGAGAGACCCAGTACTTC
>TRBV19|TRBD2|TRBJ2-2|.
CASRKRGLADTGELFF
TGTGCCAGTAGAAAGCGGGGACTAGCGGACACCGGGGAGCTGTTTTTT
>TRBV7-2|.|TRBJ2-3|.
CASTGASSTDTQYF
TGTGCCAGCACTGGGGCTAGTAGCACAGATACGCAGTATTTT
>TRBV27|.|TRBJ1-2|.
CASSFRAGHGYTF
TGTGCCAGCAGTTTTAGGGCAGGGCATGGCTACACCTTC
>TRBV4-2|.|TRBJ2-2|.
CASSQVDSMNTGELFF
TGTGCCAGCAGCCAAGTCGATAGTATGAACACCGGGGAGCTGTTTTTT
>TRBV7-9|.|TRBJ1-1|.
CASSLEGGNTEAFF
TGTGCCAGCAGCTTAGAGGGTGGGAACACTGAAGCTTTCTTT
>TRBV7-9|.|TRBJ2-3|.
CASSPGWGGTDTQYF
TGTGCCAGCAGCCCAGGGTGGGGTGGCACAGATACGCAGTATTTT
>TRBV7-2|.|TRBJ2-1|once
CASMWVSSYNEQFF
TGTGCCAGCATGTGGGTTAGCTCCTACAATGAGCAGTTCTTC
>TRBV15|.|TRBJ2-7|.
CATSSGSSIGHEQYF
TGTGCCACCAGCAGCGGCAGCTCAATAGGTCACGAGCAGTACTTC
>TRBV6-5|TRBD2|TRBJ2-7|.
CASSRTSGRAYEQYF
TGTGCCAGCAGTAGAACTAGCGGGAGGGCCTACGAGCAGTACTTC
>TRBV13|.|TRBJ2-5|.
CASSLRLQETQYF
TGTGCCAGCAGCTTACGGCTCCAAGAGACCCAGTACTTC
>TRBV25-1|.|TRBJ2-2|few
CASSESGELFF
TGTGCCAGCAGTGAATCCGGGGAGCTGTTTTTT
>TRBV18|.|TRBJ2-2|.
CASSPPGTGELFF
TGTGCCAGCTCACCACCAGGTACCGGGGAGCTGTTTTTT
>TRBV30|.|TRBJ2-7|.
CAWSRKSVYEQYF
TGTGCCTGGAGTCGGAAATCAGTCTACGAGCAGTACTTC
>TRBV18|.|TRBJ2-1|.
CASSPMTREQFF
TGTGCCAGCTCGCCCATGACACGGGAGCAGTTCTTC
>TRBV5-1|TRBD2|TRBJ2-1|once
CASSLVLAGPNEQFF
TGCGCCAGCAGCTTGGTACTAGCGGGACCCAATGAGCAGTTCTTC
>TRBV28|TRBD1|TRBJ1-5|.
CASRVQGASNQPQHF
TGTGCCAGCAGGGTACAGGGGGCTAGCAATCAGCCCCAGCATTTT
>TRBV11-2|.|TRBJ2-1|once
CASSSTAGLEGYNEQFF
TGTGCCAGCAGCTCTACGGCTGGGCTAGAGGGCTACAATGAGCAGTTCTTC
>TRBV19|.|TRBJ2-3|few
CASSSKGPKTSSDTQYF
TGTGCCAGTAGCTCAAAGGGACCTAAGACTTCGTCAGATACGCAGTATTTT
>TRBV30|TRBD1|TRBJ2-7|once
CAWSGNRDRVIIKQYF
TGTGCCTGGAGCGGTAATCGGGACAGGGTAATCATCAAGCAGTACTTC
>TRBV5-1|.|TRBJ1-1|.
CASSLEARNTEAFF
TGCGCCAGCAGCTTAGAGGCTCGGAACACTGAAGCTTTCTTT
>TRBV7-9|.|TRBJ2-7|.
CASSLAVRAEQYF
TGTGCCAGCAGCTTAGCGGTAAGGGCCGAGCAGTACTTC
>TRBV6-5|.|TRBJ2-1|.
CASGGGSRKQFF
TGTGCCAGCGGGGGGGGCTCGCGCAAGCAGTTCTTC
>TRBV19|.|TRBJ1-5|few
CASSTSGGSNQPQHF
TGTGCCAGTAGTACCTCAGGCGGTAGCAATCAGCCCCAGCATTTT
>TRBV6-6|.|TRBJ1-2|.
CASSYSRGYYGYTF
TGTGCCAGCAGTTACTCTCGGGGATACTATGGCTACACCTTC
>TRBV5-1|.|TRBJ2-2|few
CASSLAARTPHGELFF
TGCGCCAGCAGCTTGGCAGCGCGGACACCTCACGGGGAGCTGTTTTTT
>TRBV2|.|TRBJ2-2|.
CASSSGTRSRGTGELFF
TGTGCCAGCAGTTCCGGGACTCGATCCCGGGGGACCGGGGAGCTGTTTTTT
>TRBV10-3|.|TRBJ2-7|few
CAISSRERSEQYF
TGTGCCATCAGTTCCAGGGAACGGAGCGAGCAGTACTTC
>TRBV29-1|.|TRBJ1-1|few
CSVDRRGDEAFF
TGCAGCGTTGATAGAAGGGGTGATGAAGCTTTCTTT
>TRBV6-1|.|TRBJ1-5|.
CASSEQGSNQPQHF
TGTGCCAGCAGTGAACAGGGAAGCAATCAGCCCCAGCATTTT
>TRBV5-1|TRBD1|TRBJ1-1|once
CASSPGQPNTEAFF
TGCGCCAGCAGCCCGGGACAGCCAAACACTGAAGCTTTCTTT
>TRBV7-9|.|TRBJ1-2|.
CASSLETASGGYTF
TGTGCCAGCAGCTTAGAGACGGCCTCTGGAGGCTACACCTTC
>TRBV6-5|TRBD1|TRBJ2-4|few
CASSIGTGSNIQYF
TGTGCCAGCAGTATTGGGACAGGTTCGAACATTCAGTACTTC
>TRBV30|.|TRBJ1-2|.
CAWTSGPYGYTF
TGTGCCTGGACCTCGGGTCCTTATGGCTACACCTTC
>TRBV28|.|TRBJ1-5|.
CASSSPTGEGQPQHF
TGTGCCAGCAGTTCTCCGACGGGCGAGGGTCAGCCCCAGCATTTT
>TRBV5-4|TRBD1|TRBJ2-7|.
CASSLAPGQGANEQYF
TGTGCCAGCAGCTTGGCTCCGGGACAGGGGGCCAACGAGCAGTACTTC
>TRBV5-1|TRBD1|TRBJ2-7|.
CASSSVSGTGIDEQYF
TGCGCCAGCAGCTCCGTTTCCGGGACAGGGATTGACGAGCAGTACTTC
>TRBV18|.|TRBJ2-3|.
CASSPTSQSTDTQYF
TGTGCCAGCTCCCCGACTAGTCAGAGCACAGATACGCAGTATTTT
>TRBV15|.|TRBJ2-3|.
CATSTPDRAPNTQYF
TGTGCCACCAGCACCCCTGATCGCGCCCCGAATACGCAGTATTTT
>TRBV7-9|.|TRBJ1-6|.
CASSLAYIDRGPGNSPLHF
TGTGCCAGCAGCTTAGCCTACATAGATCGGGGGCCGGGGAATTCACCCCTCCACTTT
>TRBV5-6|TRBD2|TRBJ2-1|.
CASSYAPSGGGEQFF
TGTGCCAGCAGCTACGCCCCTAGCGGGGGGGGTGAGCAGTTCTTC
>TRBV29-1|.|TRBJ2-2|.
CSVRTGELFF
TGCAGCGTAAGGACAGGGGAGCTGTTTTTT